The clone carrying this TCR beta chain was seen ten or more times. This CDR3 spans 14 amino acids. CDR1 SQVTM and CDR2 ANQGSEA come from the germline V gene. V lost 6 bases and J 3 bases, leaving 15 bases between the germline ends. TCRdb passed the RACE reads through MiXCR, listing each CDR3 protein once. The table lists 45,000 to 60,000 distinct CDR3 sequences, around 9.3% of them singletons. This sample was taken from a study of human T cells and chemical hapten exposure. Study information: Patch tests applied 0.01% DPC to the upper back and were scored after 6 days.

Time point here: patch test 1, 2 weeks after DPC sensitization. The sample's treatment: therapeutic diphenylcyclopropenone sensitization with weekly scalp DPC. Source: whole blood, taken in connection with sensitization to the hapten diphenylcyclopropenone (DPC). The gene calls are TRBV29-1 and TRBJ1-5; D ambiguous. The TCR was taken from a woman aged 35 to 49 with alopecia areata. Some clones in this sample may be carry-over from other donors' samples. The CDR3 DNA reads TGCAGCGTCTCAAAGGGCCAAGCCAATCAGCCCCAGCATTTT. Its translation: CSVSKGQANQPQHF. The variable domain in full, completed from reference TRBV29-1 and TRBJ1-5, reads SAVISQKPSRDICQRGTSLTIQCQVDSQVTMMFWYRQQPGQSLTLIATANQGSEATYESGFVIDKFPISRPNLTFSTLTVSNMSPEDSSIYLCSVSKGQANQPQHFGDGTRLSIL.